The text below deals with one T cell receptor (beta chain). TCRdb keeps only in-frame clones here, not all; method: immunoSEQ multiplex PCR. The sample includes about 70,000 clones, approximately 96% of them seen just once. The data originate from a study of technical replicates of blood from a few donors. This receptor was obtained from a human donor in good health. Sequencing was carried out using T cells isolated from PBMCs.

CDR3 amino acids: CASSLGLRSYEQYF. The CDR3 nucleotides are TGTGCCAGCAGCCTCGGACTCCGCTCCTACGAGCAGTACTTC. This chain uses TRBV11-2 with TRBJ2-7; D may be TRBD2 (5 bases). Trimming cost V 5 bases and J 0 bases, with 11 bases left between them. CDR1 and CDR2 from the germline V gene are SGHAT and FQNNGV. The CDR3 is 14 residues long.